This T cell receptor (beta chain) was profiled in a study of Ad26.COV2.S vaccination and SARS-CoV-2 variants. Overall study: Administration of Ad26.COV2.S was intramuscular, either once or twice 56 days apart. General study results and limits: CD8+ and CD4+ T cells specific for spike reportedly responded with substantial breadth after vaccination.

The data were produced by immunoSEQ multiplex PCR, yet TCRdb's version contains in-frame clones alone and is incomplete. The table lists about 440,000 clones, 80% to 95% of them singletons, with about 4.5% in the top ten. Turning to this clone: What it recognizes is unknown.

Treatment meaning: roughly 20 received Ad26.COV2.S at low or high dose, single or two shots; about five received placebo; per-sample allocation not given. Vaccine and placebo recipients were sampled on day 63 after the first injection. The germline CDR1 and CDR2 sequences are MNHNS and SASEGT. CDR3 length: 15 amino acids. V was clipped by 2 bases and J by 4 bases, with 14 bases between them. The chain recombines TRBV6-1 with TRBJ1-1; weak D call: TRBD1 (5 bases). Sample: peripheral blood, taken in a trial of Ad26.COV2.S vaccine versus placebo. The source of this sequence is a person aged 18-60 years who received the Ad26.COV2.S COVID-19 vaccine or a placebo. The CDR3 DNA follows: TGTGCCAGCAGTGAAAGTGGGGGGGATGGCACTGAAGCTTTCTTT. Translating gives CASSESGGDGTEAFF.